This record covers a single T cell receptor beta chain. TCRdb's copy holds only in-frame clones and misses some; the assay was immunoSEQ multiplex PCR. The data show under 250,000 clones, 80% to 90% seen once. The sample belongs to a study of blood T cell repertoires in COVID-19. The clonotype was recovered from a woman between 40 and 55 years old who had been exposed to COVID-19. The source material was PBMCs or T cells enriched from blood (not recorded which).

The CDR3: CASSHKVPGNEQFF. The CDR3 DNA reads as TGTGCCAGCAGCCACAAGGTGCCGGGGAATGAGCAGTTCTTC. The chain links TRBV3-1 (or the pseudogene TRBV3-2) to TRBJ2-1; TRBD2 might be the D (5 bases). The V gene lost 3 bases and the J gene lost 7 bases, with 13 bases spanning the gap. The CDR3 length is 14 residues. Germline V gene lookup returns CDR1 LGHDT and CDR2 YNNKEL (reference sequence).